The sequence of this T cell receptor (beta chain) was determined in a study of blood T cell repertoires in COVID-19. On the study more broadly: T cells, B-cell-depleted T cells, or PBMCs supplied cDNA or gDNA.

Germline CDR1 reads SGHDT; CDR2 reads YYEEEE. V trimming: 4 bases; J trimming: 5 bases; junction bases outside the gene matches: 11. The CDR3 is made up of 16 amino acids. In the original processing: It was from reference gene primer amplification that nucleated cell counts were estimated. The table came from immunoSEQ multiplex PCR; TCRdb's copy has only in-frame clones and leaves some out. That table furnishes V, J and clone size, whereas the DNA furnished D and trimming. Of approximately 160,000 clones listed, just under 85% are singletons. What was sequenced was peripheral blood. This sequence originates from a man aged 40-55 years who had recovered from COVID-19. The chain employs TRBV5-6 and TRBJ2-2, with TRBD2 matching over 7 bases. The CDR3 nucleotides are TGTGCCAGCAGCGCAGACGGGGGGTTTAGTACCGGGGAGCTGTTTTTT. It is translated as CASSADGGFSTGELFF.